Here is one T cell receptor (beta chain) with its context. The data originate from a study of blood T cell repertoires in COVID-19. For the study at large: Both acute and convalescent COVID-19 samples were obtained from the United States, Italy and Spain. The analysed material was cDNA or gDNA that came from T cells, B-cell-depleted T cells, or PBMCs.

V was clipped by 2 bases and J by 5 bases, with 13 bases between them. Germline V gene data show CDR1 as LGHNA and CDR2 as YNFKEQ. The CDR3 has 15 amino acids. How the authors handled the data: Amplification of reference gene primers was used by the study to estimate nucleated cell counts. Measured with immunoSEQ multiplex PCR; TCRdb has only the in-frame clones, and not every one. The V and J calls and clone size are taken from that table; D and trimming were inferred from the DNA. The sample holds approximately 85,000 clones, 80% to 90% seen once. What was sequenced was peripheral blood. The chain employs TRBV4-2 and TRBJ1-5; tentative D call: TRBD1 (6 bases). This receptor was identified in a human donor in a cohort sampled during active COVID-19. The CDR3 coding sequence is TGTGCCAGCAGCCAAAAGGACAGTGACCATCAGCCCCAGCATTTT. Amino acids: CASSQKDSDHQPQHF.